A single sample gave rise to the 11 T cell receptor beta chains below, sequenced in a study of cytomegalovirus exposure and HLA in healthy donors. The PCR made use of 60 Vbeta and 13 Jbeta primers. Profiling relied on immunoSEQ multiplex PCR, and the TCRdb table lists in-frame clones only, not all of them. The sample carries under 200,000 clones, 60% to 80% recorded once. Sequenced input: PBMCs. The origin of the receptors is a man in his sixties in good health and CMV-seronegative.

In its sample, this clone was seen once. This chain uses TRBV5-1 with TRBJ1-6, with D unclear. This CDR3 region has 16 residues. Germline values: CDR1 SGHRS, CDR2 YFSETQ. The V end lost 6 bases, the J end lost 0 bases, and 13 bases lay between the germline ends. The CDR3 bases are TGCGCCAGCAAGTTTGAAGGGAGCTCCTATAATTCACCCCTCCACTTT. Protein product: CASKFEGSSYNSPLHF.

The chain combines TRBV6-6 with TRBJ1-1, with no clear D. Trimming took off 0 bases at V and 1 base at J, with 6 bases between the two ends. Per the germline V gene, CDR1 is MNHNY and CDR2 is SVGAGI (reference sequence). CDR3 length: 14 amino acids. CDR3 region: CASSYSMRNTEAFF. Here the CDR3 DNA reads TGTGCCAGCAGTTACTCGATGCGGAACACTGAAGCTTTCTTT.

This clone was recorded a few times. The J gene is TRBJ2-7, the V gene TRBV5-6; D is unresolved. There are 13 residues in the CDR3. Germline CDR1 is SGHDT and CDR2 is YYEEEE. Between the trimmed V and J ends, which lost 2 bases and 0 bases, there was a span of 6 bases. The CDR3 loop is CASSFPRSYEQYF. The CDR3 DNA follows: TGTGCCAGCAGCTTCCCTCGCTCCTACGAGCAGTACTTC.

This chain joins TRBV14 and TRBJ2-2; 7 positions agree with TRBD2. J lost 4 bases, V lost 2 bases, and 13 bases had no gene match. The CDR3 has 18 residues. Germline V gene sequence: CDR1 SGHDN, CDR2 FVKESK. The CDR3 DNA follows: TGTGCCAGCAGCCAAAGAGGTGCGGGGGTTAGGACCACCGGGGAGCTGTTTTTT. Translation: CASSQRGAGVRTTGELFF.

The rearrangement joins TRBV2 to TRBJ2-5; TRBD1 aligns across 7 bases. The J call may be wrong; the DNA end is better matched by TRBJ2-7. CDR1 and CDR2 (germline): SNHLY, FYNNEI. The CDR3 is 15 amino acids. The CDR3 spells CASSEWVGGGYEQYF. The CDR3, as DNA: TGTGCCAGCAGTGAGTGGGTAGGGGGCGGATACGAGCAGTACTTC.

The chain links TRBV2 to TRBJ1-4; TRBD1 might be the D (6 bases). Germline CDR1 and CDR2: SNHLY and FYNNEI. The CDR3 totals 15 residues. Trimming left V 4 bases short and J 5 bases short, with 14 bases between. The DNA of the CDR3 is TGTGCCAGCAGTGTAGACAGGCCACGAAATGAAAAACTGTTTTTT. It codes for CASSVDRPRNEKLFF.

The V call is TRBV5-1, the J call TRBJ1-4; 7 nucleotides line up with TRBD1. The J segment lost 8 bases and the V segment lost 0 bases, leaving 4 bases of the junction unmatched. Germline assignment: CDR1 SGHRS and CDR2 YFSETQ. This CDR3 is 14 amino acids long. CDR3 bases: TGCGCCAGCAGCTTGGACAGGGGTCGGGAAAAACTGTTTTTT. This encodes CASSLDRGREKLFF.

The CDR3 sequence: CASSIVSGRAQVYEQYF. As DNA, the CDR3 is TGTGCCAGCAGTATCGTCAGCGGGAGGGCCCAGGTCTACGAGCAGTACTTC. The chain has TRBV28 and TRBJ2-7, with 10 positions matching TRBD2. Trimming removed 5 bases from V and 3 bases from J; junction bases left unmatched: 13. Germline V gene lookup returns CDR1 MDHEN and CDR2 SYDVKM. The CDR3 extends over 17 amino acids.

This rearrangement joins TRBV9 to TRBJ2-6, with 8 nucleotides matching TRBD1. From germline, CDR1 is SGDLS and CDR2 YYNGEE. V lost 8 bases to trimming and J lost 1 base; unmatched junction nucleotides: 8. The CDR3 is made up of 16 amino acids. The CDR3 nucleotides are TGTGCCAGTAGAGACAGGGGCCAATCTGGGGCCAACGTCCTGACTTTC. Amino acid sequence: CASRDRGQSGANVLTF.

The chain uses TRBV29-1 and TRBJ1-1; D ambiguous. V dropped 3 bases and J dropped 7 bases, with 12 bases sitting between them. The CDR3 has 12 amino acids. Germline loops: CDR1 SQVTM, CDR2 ANQGSEA. CDR3 nucleotide sequence: TGCAGCGTTGAGAAACAAGGAGGTGAAGCTTTCTTT. Its protein product is CSVEKQGGEAFF.

The CDR3 DNA follows: TGTGCCAGCTCACCACTCCCCCAGGGGTCATTGAACACCGGGGAGCTGTTTTTT. Its translation: CASSPLPQGSLNTGELFF. The chain couples TRBV18 to TRBJ2-2, with D possibly TRBD1 on 6 matching bases. The CDR3 loop spans 18 amino acids. CDR1 is KGHSH and CDR2 is LQKENI in the germline V gene. V was pared by 1 base and J by 1 base, with 16 bases between. The whole variable domain, filled in from reference TRBV18 and TRBJ2-2, reads NAGVMQNPRHLVRRRGQEARLRCSPMKGHSHVYWYRQLPEEGLKFMVYLQKENIIDESGMPKERFSAEFPKEGPSILRIQQVVRGDSAAYFCASSPLPQGSLNTGELFFGEGSRLTVL.